The rows below give T cell receptor beta chains drawn from one sample of a study of cytomegalovirus exposure and HLA in healthy donors. The data were produced by immunoSEQ multiplex PCR, yet TCRdb's version contains in-frame clones alone and is incomplete. The sample shows tens of thousands of clones, 71% of them seen only once. The sample comprised PBMCs. The receptors derive from a man between 45 and 60 years old in good health and CMV-seropositive. CDR3s include the opening cysteine and the closing phenylalanine or tryptophan. The D gene is left open where the match is weak. Size values are once, few and many counts, or a class for expanded clones, and some rows have none.

j_gene,v_gene,abundance,d_gene,CDR3nt,CDR3aa
TRBJ1-6,TRBV30,.,.,TGTGCCTGGAGTGAGGCCAGTCGAGCGGGTTCACCCCTCCACTTT,CAWSEASRAGSPLHF
TRBJ1-1,TRBV19,few,.,TGTGCCAGTTGGACATCTCGAAACACTGAAGCTTTCTTT,CASWTSRNTEAFF
TRBJ2-3,TRBV25-1,.,.,TGTGCCAGCAGTGGGCCGATTCTGGGACTGAGCACAGATACGCAGTATTTT,CASSGPILGLSTDTQYF
TRBJ2-7,TRBV19,.,TRBD2,TGTGCCAGTAGTATCTTCGCGGGAGGGCCGGGCGAGCAGTACTTC,CASSIFAGGPGEQYF
TRBJ2-7,TRBV5-1,.,.,TGCGCCAGCAGCTTGGCCCACAGGGCCTACGAGCAGTACTTC,CASSLAHRAYEQYF
TRBJ1-4,TRBV5-8,once,.,TGTGCCAGCAGCCCCCGGCTAAGGGGCGCGGAGTATGAAAAACTGTTTTTT,CASSPRLRGAEYEKLFF
TRBJ2-5,TRBV5-1,.,.,TGCGCCAGCAAGAGGGAGCCCTCTCAAGAGACCCAGTACTTC,CASKREPSQETQYF
TRBJ1-6,TRBV30,.,TRBD1,TGTGCCTGGAATGGAGAAAGACAGGGGCCAGCCACCCCCCTCCACTTT,CAWNGERQGPATPLHF
TRBJ1-1,TRBV5-1,.,.,TGCGCCAGCAGCCCGGGGGGGGCTCTGGGTGAAGCTTTCTTT,CASSPGGALGEAFF
TRBJ2-2,TRBV30,.,.,TGTGCCTGGAGTGTACGGGGGGAGCTGTTTTTT,CAWSVRGELFF
TRBJ2-2,TRBV14,.,.,TGTGCCAGCAGTCCGGGACATAACACCGGGGAGCTGTTTTTT,CASSPGHNTGELFF
TRBJ1-1,TRBV2,few,TRBD1,TGTGCCAGCAGTGAGTGGTGGGACAGGGAGAGGCCTGAAGCTTTCTTT,CASSEWWDRERPEAFF
TRBJ1-3,TRBV10-2,.,.,TGCGCCAGCAAGGGACATACCTTGGTCAACACCATATATTTT,CASKGHTLVNTIYF
TRBJ1-1,TRBV2,.,.,TGTGCCAGCAGTGGGGGATGGACGGTGAGGGACACTGAAGCTTTCTTT,CASSGGWTVRDTEAFF
TRBJ2-3,TRBV7-2,.,TRBD2,TGTGCCAGCAGCTTAAGCGGGAGGGGCACAGATACGCAGTATTTT,CASSLSGRGTDTQYF
TRBJ1-2,TRBV4-3,.,.,TGCGCCAGCAGCCAAGGGACAGATGGCTACACCTTC,CASSQGTDGYTF
TRBJ2-3,TRBV11-3,.,TRBD2,TGTGCCAGCAGCCTGGGGGGACTAGCGGACACAGATACGCAGTATTTT,CASSLGGLADTDTQYF
TRBJ2-4,TRBV30,few,.,TGTGCCTGGAGTGGCACCGGAAACATTCAGTACTTC,CAWSGTGNIQYF
TRBJ2-7,TRBV7-2,few,TRBD2,TGTGCCAGCAGCTTAGCCCCCGGACTAGGACACGAGCAGTACTTC,CASSLAPGLGHEQYF
TRBJ1-4,TRBV18,.,.,TGTGCCAGCTCAGCCCGCGGGGACCTGGGGGAAAAACTGTTTTTT,CASSARGDLGEKLFF
TRBJ2-5,TRBV6-1,.,.,TGTGCCAGCAGTGTAGGGGCAGGGATGGAGACCCAGTACTTC,CASSVGAGMETQYF
TRBJ2-3,TRBV5-6,few,TRBD1,TGTGCCAGCAGCTTGGCGCGACAGGGAAGGTGGTGGGGCACAGATACGCAGTATTTT,CASSLARQGRWWGTDTQYF
TRBJ1-2,TRBV13,.,.,TGTGCCAGCAGCCGCCGCAGGGATGGCTACACCTTC,CASSRRRDGYTF
TRBJ1-1,TRBV29-1,few,.,TGCAGCGTGGGCAGGGGAGATACTGAAGCTTTCTTT,CSVGRGDTEAFF
TRBJ1-5,TRBV7-2,.,.,TGTGCCAGCAGCCCAGCCTCCCCAGGGGTTAATCAGCCCCAGCATTTT,CASSPASPGVNQPQHF
TRBJ2-7,TRBV5-6,.,TRBD2,TGTGCCAGCAGCTTCGGGGGGGCAGCGTACGAGCAGTACTTC,CASSFGGAAYEQYF
TRBJ1-1,TRBV29-1,.,.,TGCAGAGGGGGGAGGGACACTGAAGCTTTCTTT,CRGGRDTEAFF
TRBJ2-3,TRBV28,.,TRBD1,TGTGCCAGCAGTTTAGCAGGGGGAACAGATACGCAGTATTTT,CASSLAGGTDTQYF
TRBJ2-1,TRBV7-6,.,TRBD2,TGTGCCAGCAGCTTAGTGCGGGAGGCCAATGAGCAGTTCTTC,CASSLVREANEQFF
TRBJ1-4,TRBV7-8,.,TRBD1,TGTGCCAGCAGCACCAGACAGGGGGCTAATGAAAAACTGTTTTTT,CASSTRQGANEKLFF
TRBJ2-6,TRBV2,.,TRBD1,TGTGCCAGCAGTTACAGGGGGCCCGCCTCTGGGGCCAACGTCCTGACTTTC,CASSYRGPASGANVLTF
TRBJ1-2,TRBV4-3,.,TRBD1,TGCGCCAGCAGCCTGACAGGGGTCCATGGCTACACCTTC,CASSLTGVHGYTF
TRBJ2-3,TRBV10-2,few,TRBD1,TGCGCCAGCAGGAGACCGGGACAGGGGGCAGATACGCAGTATTTT,CASRRPGQGADTQYF
TRBJ1-2,TRBV9,.,.,TGTGCCAGCAGCGTAGGGGCCGGGGGGTATGGCTACACCTTC,CASSVGAGGYGYTF
TRBJ2-2,TRBV14,.,TRBD1,TGTGCCAGCAGCCATTGGACAGGGGTAGACACCGGGGAGCTGTTTTTT,CASSHWTGVDTGELFF
TRBJ1-1,TRBV4-1,.,.,TGCGCCAGCAGCCAGCAGGGTTCCACTGAAGCTTTCTTT,CASSQQGSTEAFF
TRBJ1-2,TRBV7-2,few,.,TGTGCCAGCAGCCACCTAAGGACTTTAAGTGGCTACACCTTC,CASSHLRTLSGYTF
TRBJ2-7,TRBV7-8,.,TRBD1,TGTGCCAGCAGCTCGAGACCGGGACAGGGATTGGGGGAGCAGTACTTC,CASSSRPGQGLGEQYF
TRBJ2-7,TRBV27,.,TRBD2,TGTGCCAGCAGTTCCCTAGGCGCGGGAGTTAGCCACGAGCAGTACTTC,CASSSLGAGVSHEQYF